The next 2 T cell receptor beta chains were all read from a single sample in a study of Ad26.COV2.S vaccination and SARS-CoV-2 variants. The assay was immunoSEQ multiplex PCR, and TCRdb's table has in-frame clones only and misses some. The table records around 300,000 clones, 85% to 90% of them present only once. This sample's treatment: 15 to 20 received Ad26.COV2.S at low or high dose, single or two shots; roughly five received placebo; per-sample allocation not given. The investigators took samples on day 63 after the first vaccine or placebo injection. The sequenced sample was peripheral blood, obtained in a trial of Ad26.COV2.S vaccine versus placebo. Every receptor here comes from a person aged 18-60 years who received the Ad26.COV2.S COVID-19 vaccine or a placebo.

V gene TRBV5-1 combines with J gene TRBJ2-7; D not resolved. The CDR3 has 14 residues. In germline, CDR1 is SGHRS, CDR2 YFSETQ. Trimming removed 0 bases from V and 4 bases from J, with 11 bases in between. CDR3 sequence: CASSLGTIQYEQYF. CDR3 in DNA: TGCGCCAGCAGCTTGGGGACGATTCAATACGAGCAGTACTTC.

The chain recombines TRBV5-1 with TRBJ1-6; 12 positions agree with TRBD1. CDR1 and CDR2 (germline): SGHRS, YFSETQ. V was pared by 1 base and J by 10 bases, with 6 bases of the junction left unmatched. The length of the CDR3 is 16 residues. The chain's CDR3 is CASSLSGDRGLSPLHF. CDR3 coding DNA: TGCGCCAGCAGCTTGAGCGGGGACAGGGGGCTGTCACCCCTCCACTTT.